This T cell receptor (beta chain) was identified during a study of shared clonotypes between healthy human individuals. Study at large: The study drew on two women and a few men aged 18 to 49 as donors.

It was at deep level that the assay was run. Data came from immunoSEQ multiplex PCR; TCRdb stores just in-frame clones and leaves some out. The sample contains hundreds of thousands of clones, roughly 77% of which appear only once. Study conclusions and caveats: Donor clonotype sharing was expected to depend on sequencing depth.

Notes on this clone: Its antigen remains unidentified.

CDR1 and CDR2 (germline): SGHTA, FQGNSA. The CDR3 contains 13 residues. Trimming shortened V by 2 bases and J by 3 bases, and 7 bases separated the two germline ends. The receptor's source is a woman aged 40 to 50 in good health. Some clones in this sample may be carry-over from other donors' samples. What was sequenced was PBMCs. The chain is built from TRBV7-2 and TRBJ1-2; D is unresolved. The CDR3, as DNA: TGTGCCAGCAGCTTAAAATCAGACTATGGCTACACCTTC. Its protein is CASSLKSDYGYTF.